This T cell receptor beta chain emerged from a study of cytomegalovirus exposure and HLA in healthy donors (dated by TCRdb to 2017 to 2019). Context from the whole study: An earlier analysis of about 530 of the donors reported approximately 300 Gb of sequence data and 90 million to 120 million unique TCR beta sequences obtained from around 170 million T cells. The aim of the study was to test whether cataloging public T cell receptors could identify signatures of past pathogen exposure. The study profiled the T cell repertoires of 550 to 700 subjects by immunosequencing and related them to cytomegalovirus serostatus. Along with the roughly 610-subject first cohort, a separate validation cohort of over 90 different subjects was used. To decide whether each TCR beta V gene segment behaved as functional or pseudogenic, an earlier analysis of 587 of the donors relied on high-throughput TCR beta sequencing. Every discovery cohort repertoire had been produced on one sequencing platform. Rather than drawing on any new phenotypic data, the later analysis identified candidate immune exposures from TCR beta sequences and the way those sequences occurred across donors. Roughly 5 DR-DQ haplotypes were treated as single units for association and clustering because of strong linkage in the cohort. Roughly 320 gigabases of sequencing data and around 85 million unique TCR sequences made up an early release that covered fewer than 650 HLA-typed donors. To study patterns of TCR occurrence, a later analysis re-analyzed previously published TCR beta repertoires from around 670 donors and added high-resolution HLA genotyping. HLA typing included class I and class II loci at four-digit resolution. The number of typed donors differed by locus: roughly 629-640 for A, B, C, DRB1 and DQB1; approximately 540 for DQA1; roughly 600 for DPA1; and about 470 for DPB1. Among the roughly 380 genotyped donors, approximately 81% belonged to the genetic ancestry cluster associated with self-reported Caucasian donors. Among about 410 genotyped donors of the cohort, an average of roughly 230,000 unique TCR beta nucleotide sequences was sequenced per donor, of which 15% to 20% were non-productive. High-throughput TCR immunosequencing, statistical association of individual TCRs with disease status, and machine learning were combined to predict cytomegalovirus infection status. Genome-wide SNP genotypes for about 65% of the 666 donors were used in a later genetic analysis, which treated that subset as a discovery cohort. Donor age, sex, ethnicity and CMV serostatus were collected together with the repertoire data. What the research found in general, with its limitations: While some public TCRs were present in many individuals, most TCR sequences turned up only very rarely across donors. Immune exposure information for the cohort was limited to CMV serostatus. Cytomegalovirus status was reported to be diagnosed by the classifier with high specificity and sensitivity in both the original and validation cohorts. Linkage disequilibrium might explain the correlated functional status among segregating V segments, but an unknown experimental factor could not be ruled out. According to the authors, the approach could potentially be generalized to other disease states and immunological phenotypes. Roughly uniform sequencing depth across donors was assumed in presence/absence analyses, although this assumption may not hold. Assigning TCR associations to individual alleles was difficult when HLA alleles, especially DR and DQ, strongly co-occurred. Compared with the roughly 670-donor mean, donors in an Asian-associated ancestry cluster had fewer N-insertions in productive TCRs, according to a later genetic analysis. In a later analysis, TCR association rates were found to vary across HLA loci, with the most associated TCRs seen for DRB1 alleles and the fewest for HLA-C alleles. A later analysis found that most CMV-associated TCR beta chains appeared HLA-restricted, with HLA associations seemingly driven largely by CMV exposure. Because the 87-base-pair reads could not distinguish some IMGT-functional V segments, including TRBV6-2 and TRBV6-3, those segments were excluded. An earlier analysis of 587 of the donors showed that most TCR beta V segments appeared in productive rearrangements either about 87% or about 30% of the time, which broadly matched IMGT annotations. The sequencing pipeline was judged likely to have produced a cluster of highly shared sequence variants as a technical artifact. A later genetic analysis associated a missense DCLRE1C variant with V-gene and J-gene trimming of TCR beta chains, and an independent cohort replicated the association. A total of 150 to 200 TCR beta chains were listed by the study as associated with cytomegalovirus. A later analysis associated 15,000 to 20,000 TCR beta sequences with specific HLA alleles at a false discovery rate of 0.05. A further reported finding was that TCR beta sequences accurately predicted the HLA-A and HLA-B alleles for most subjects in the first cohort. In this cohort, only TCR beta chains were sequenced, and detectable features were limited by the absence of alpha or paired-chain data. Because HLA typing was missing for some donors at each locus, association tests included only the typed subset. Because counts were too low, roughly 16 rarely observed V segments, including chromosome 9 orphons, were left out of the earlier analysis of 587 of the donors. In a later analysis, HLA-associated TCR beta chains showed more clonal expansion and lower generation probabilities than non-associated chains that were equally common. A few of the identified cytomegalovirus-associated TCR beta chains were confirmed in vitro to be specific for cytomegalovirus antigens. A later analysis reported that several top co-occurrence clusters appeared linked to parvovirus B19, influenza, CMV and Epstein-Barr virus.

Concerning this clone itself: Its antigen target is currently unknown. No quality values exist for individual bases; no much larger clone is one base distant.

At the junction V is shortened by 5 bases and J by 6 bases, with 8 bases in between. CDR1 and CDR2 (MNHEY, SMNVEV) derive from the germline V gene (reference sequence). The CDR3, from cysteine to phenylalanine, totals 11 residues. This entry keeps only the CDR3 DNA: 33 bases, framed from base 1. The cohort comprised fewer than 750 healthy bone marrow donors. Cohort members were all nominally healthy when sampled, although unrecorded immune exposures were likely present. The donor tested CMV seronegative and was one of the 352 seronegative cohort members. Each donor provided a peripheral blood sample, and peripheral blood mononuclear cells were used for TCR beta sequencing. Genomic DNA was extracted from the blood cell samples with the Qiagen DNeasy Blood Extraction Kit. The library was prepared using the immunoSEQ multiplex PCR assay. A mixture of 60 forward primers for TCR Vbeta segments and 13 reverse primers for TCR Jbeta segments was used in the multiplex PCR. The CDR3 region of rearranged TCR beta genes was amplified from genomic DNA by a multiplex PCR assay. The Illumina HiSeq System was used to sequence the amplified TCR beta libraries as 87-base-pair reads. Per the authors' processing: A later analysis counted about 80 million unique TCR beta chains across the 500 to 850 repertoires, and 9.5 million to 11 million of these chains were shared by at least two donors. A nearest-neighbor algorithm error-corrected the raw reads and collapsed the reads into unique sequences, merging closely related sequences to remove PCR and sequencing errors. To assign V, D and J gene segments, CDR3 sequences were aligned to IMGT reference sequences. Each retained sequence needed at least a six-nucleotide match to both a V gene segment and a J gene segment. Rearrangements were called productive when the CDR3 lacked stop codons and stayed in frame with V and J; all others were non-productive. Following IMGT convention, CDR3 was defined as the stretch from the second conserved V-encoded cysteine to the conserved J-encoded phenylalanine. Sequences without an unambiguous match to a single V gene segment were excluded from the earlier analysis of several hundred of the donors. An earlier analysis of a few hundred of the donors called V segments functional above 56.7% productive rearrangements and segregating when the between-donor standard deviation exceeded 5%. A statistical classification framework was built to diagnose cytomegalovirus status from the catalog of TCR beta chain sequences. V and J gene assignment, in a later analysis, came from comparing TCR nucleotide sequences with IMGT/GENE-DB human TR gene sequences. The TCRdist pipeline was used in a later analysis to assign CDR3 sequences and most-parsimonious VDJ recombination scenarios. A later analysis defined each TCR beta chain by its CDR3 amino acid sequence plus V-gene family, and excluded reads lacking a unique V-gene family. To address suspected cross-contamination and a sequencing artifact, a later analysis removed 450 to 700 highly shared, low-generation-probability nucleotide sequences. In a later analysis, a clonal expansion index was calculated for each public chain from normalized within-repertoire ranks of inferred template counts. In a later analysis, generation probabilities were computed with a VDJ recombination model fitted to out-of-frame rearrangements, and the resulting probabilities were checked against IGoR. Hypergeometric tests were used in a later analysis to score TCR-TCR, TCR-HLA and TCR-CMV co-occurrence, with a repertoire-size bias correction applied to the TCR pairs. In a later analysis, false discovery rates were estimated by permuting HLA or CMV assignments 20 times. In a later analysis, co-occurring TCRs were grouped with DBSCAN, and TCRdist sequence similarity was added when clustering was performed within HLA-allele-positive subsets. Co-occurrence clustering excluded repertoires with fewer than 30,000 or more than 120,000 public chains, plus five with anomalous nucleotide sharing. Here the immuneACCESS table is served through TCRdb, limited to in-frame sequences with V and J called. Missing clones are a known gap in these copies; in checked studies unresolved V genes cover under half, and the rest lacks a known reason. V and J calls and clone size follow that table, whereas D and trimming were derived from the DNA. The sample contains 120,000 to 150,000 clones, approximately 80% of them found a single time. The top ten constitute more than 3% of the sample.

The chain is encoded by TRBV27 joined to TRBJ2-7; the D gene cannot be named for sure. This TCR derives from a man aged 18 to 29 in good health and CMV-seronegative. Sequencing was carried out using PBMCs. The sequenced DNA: TGTGCCAGCAGTCCCTTCTTCGAGCAGTACTTC. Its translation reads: CASSPFFEQYF.